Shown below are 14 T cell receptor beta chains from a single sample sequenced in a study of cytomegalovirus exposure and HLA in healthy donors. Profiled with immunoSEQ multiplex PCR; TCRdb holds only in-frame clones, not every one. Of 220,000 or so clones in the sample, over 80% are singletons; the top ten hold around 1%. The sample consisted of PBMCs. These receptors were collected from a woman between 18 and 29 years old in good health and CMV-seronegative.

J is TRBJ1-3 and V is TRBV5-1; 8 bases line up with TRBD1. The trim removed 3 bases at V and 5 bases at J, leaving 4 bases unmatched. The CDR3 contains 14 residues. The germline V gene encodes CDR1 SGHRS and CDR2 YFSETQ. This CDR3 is CASSSDRVRNTIYF. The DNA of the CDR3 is TGCGCCAGCAGCTCGGACAGGGTACGAAACACCATATATTTT.

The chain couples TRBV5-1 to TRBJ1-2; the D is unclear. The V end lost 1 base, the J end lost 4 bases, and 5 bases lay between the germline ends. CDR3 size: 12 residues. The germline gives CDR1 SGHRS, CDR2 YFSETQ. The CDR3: CASSLSFYGYTF. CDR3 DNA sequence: TGCGCCAGCAGCTTGTCTTTCTATGGCTACACCTTC.

Here the CDR3 reads CASSLQGDPTF. CDR3 nucleotide sequence: TGTGCCAGCAGCTTGCAAGGGGATCCCACCTTC. The chain recombines TRBV5-6 with TRBJ1-2; a possible D gene is TRBD1 (5 bases). Germline V CDR1 and CDR2: SGHDT, YYEEEE. The CDR3 runs to 11 residues. The V end lost 1 base, the J end lost 13 bases, and 11 bases lay between the germline ends. Full variable domain (outside the CDR3, taken from reference TRBV5-6 and TRBJ1-2): DAGVTQSPTHLIKTRGQQVTLRCSPKSGHDTVSWYQQALGQGPQFIFQYYEEEERQRGNFPDRFSGHQFPNYSSELNVNALLLGDSALYLCASSLQGDPTFGSGTRLTVV.

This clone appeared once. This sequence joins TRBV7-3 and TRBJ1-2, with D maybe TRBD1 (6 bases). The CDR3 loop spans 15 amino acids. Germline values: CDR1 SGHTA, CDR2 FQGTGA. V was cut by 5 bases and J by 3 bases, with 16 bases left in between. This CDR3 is CASSLERGAYYGYTF. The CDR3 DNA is TGTGCCAGCAGCCTTGAGCGGGGGGCATACTATGGCTACACCTTC.

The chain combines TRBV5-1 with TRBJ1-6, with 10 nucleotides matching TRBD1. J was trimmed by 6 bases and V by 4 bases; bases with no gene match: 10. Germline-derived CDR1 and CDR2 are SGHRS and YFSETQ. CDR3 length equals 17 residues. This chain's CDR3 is CASSGSGDRGRNSPLHF. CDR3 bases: TGCGCCAGCAGCGGAAGTGGGGACAGGGGACGTAATTCACCCCTCCACTTT. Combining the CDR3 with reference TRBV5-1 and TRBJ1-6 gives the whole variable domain KAGVTQTPRYLIKTRGQQVTLSCSPISGHRSVSWYQQTPGQGLQFLFEYFSETQRNKGNFPGRFSGRQFSNSRSEMNVSTLELGDSALYLCASSGSGDRGRNSPLHFGNGTRLTVT.

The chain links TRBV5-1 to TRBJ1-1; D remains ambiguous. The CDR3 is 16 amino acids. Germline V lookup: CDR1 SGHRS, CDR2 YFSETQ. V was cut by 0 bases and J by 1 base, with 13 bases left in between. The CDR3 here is CASSLGASASNTEAFF. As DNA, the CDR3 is TGCGCCAGCAGCTTGGGGGCGTCCGCATCGAACACTGAAGCTTTCTTT.

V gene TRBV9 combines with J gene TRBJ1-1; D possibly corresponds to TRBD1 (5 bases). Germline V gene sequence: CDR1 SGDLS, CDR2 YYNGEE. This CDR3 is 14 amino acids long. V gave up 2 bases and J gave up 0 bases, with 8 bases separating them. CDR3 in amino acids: CASSVTGLNTEAFF. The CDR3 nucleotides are TGTGCCAGCAGCGTCACAGGTCTGAACACTGAAGCTTTCTTT.

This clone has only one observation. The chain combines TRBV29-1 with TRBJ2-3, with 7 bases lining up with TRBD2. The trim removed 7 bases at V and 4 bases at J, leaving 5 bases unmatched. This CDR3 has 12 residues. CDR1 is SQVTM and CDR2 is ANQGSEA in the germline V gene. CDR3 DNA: TGCAGCGGGGGGGGTGCGTCAGATACGCAGTATTTT. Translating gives CSGGGASDTQYF.

Here the CDR3 DNA reads TGTGCCAGCAGTGATATTGGACAGCGCACAGATACGCAGTATTTT. Residues: CASSDIGQRTDTQYF. The rearrangement uses TRBV2 and TRBJ2-3; possibly TRBD1 for D (6 bases). CDR1 is SNHLY and CDR2 is FYNNEI in the germline V gene. This CDR3 comprises 15 residues. V lost 3 bases, J lost 1 base, and 11 bases lay in between.

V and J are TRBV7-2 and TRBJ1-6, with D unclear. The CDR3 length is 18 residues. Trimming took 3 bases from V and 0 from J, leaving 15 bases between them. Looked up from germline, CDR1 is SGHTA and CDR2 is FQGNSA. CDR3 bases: TGTGCCAGCAGCTTTCTTGGCGGACTAAGCTCCTATAATTCACCCCTCCACTTT. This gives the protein CASSFLGGLSSYNSPLHF.

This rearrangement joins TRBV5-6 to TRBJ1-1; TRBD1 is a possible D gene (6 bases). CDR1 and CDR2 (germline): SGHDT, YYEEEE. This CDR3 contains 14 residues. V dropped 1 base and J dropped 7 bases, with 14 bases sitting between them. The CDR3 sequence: CASSLSATGIEAFF. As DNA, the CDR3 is TGTGCCAGCAGCTTGTCGGCGACAGGCATTGAAGCTTTCTTT.

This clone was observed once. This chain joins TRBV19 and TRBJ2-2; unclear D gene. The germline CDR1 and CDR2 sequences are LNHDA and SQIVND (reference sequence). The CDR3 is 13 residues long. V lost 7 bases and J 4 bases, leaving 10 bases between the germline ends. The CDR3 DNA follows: TGTGCCAGTACGGTTACGGGCACCGGGGAGCTGTTTTTT. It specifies CASTVTGTGELFF.

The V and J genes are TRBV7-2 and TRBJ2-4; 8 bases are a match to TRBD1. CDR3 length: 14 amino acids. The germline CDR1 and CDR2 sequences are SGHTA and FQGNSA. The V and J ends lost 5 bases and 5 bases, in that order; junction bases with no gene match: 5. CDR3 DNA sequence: TGTGCCAGCAGCCGGACAGGGTGGGAAAACATTCAGTACTTC. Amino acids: CASSRTGWENIQYF.

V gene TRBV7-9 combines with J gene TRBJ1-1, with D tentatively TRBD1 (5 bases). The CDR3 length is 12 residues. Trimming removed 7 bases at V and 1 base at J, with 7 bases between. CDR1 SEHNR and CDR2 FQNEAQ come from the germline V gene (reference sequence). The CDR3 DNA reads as TGTGCCAGCATTGGGGCGAACACTGAAGCTTTCTTT. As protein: CASIGANTEAFF.